This TCR beta chain stems from a study of cytomegalovirus exposure and HLA in healthy donors. Study observations and caveats: In an earlier analysis, in several hundred donors, most V segments appeared productive either ~87% or ~30% of the time. Cytomegalovirus status, reportedly, was diagnosed with high specificity and sensitivity by the classifier. Apart from CMV serostatus, no immune exposure information was available. Trimming of TCR beta V- and J-genes showed a link, identified in a later analysis, to a missense DCLRE1C variant.

With regard to this clone: The antigen is unknown.

With 60 Vbeta and 13 Jbeta primers, the PCR was carried out. Assay: immunoSEQ multiplex PCR; the TCRdb copy retains only in-frame clones and omits some. The repertoire holds more than 25,000 clones, 70% seen once, with roughly 4.5% in the top ten. Germline CDR1 SGHVS, CDR2 FQNEAQ. The CDR3 is 13 amino acids. V was cut by 0 bases and J by 3 bases, with 3 bases left in between. This sequence was found in a woman aged 45-59 years in good health and CMV-seronegative. The sample comprised PBMCs. The chain couples TRBV7-8 to TRBJ1-5; D call uncertain. CDR3 sequence: CASSLAVNQPQHF. Here the CDR3 DNA reads TGTGCCAGCAGCTTAGCCGTCAATCAGCCCCAGCATTTT. Filled out from reference TRBV7-8 and TRBJ1-5, the complete variable domain reads GAGVSQSPRYKVAKRGQDVALRCDPISGHVSLFWYQQALGQGPEFLTYFQNEAQLDKSGLPSDRFFAERPEGSVSTLKIQRTQQEDSAVYLCASSLAVNQPQHFGDGTRLSIL.